This T cell receptor beta chain appears in the sequencing data of a study of blood T cell repertoires in COVID-19. This clone came up once. Trimming removed 6 bases at V and 2 bases at J, with 11 bases between. CDR3 length: 14 amino acids. The germline CDR1 and CDR2 sequences are MDHEN and SYDVKM. TCRdb's copy holds only in-frame clones and misses some; the assay was immunoSEQ multiplex PCR. The sample shows 350,000 or so clones, over 85% of them seen only once. This TCR came from a woman aged 60-75 years with COVID-19, enrolled during active disease. Sequencing input: peripheral blood. The chain uses TRBV28 and TRBJ1-3, with a possible D match to TRBD1 (6 bases). As DNA, the CDR3 is TGTGCCAGCAGCGTTAGGACAGCTGGAAACACCATATATTTT. Amino acid sequence: CASSVRTAGNTIYF.